The entry that follows covers one T cell receptor (beta chain) sequence. The antigen is undetermined. Sequencing used immunoSEQ multiplex PCR; TCRdb keeps in-frame clones, though not all of them. The data hold 150,000 to 200,000 clones, with around nine tenths observed a single time. The CDR3 consists of 13 residues. Germline lookup yields CDR1 SGHTA and CDR2 FQGNSA. Trimming removed 0 bases from V and 8 bases from J, with 8 bases in between. The sample originates from a study of T cell responses to AZD1222 COVID-19 vaccine. Overall study results and limits: At study baseline, merely a handful of AZD1222 recipients were seropositive. Donors skewed white British and female; clonal diversity was possibly underestimated. Targeting of unmutated variant regions was reportedly seen in nearly half of spike-specific TCRs.

Sequencing was performed on peripheral blood, taken on day 0 of AZD1222 vaccination. This chain joins TRBV7-2 and TRBJ2-1; a weak D match, TRBD2 (5 bases). The TCR originated in an adult in good health. CDR3 coding DNA: TGTGCCAGCAGCTTAGCGAACGGGGATGAGCAGTTCTTC. Residues: CASSLANGDEQFF. The whole variable domain, remainder taken from reference TRBV7-2 and TRBJ2-1, is GAGVSQSPSNKVTEKGKDVELRCDPISGHTALYWYRQSLGQGLEFLIYFQGNSAPDKSGLPSDRFSAERTGGSVSTLTIQRTQQEDSAVYLCASSLANGDEQFFGPGTRLTVL.